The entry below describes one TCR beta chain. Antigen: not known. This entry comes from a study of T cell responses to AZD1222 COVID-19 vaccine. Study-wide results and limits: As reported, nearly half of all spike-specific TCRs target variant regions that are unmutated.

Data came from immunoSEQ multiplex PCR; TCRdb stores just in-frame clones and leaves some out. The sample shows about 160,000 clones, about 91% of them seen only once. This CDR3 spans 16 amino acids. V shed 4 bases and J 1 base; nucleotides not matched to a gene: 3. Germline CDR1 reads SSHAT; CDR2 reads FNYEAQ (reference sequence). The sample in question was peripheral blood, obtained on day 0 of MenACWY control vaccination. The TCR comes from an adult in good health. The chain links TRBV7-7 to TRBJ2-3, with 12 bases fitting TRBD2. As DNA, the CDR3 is TGTGCCAGCAGCTCGGGACTAGCGGGCGGCACAGATACGCAGTATTTT. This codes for CASSSGLAGGTDTQYF.